This TCR beta chain was retrieved from a study of T cell repertoires in cytomegalovirus infection. The table lists this clonotype with a few counts. This CDR3 spans 17 amino acids. Germline V gene lookup returns CDR1 SGHRS and CDR2 YFSETQ. V shed 0 bases and J shed 0 bases, with 12 bases lying between them. TCRdb re-analysed the reads in MiXCR, keeping a single row per CDR3 protein. The table records some 300,000 distinct CDR3 sequences, around 10% of them present only once. The sequencing sample was made of PBMCs. The source is a human donor in good health (CMV status not recorded). Some clones in this sample may be carry-over from other donors' samples. J is TRBJ2-2 and V is TRBV5-1; maybe TRBD2 (7 bases). The CDR3 spells CASSLDGGAPNTGELFF. CDR3 nucleotides: TGCGCCAGCAGCTTGGATGGGGGGGCCCCGAACACCGGGGAGCTGTTTTTT.